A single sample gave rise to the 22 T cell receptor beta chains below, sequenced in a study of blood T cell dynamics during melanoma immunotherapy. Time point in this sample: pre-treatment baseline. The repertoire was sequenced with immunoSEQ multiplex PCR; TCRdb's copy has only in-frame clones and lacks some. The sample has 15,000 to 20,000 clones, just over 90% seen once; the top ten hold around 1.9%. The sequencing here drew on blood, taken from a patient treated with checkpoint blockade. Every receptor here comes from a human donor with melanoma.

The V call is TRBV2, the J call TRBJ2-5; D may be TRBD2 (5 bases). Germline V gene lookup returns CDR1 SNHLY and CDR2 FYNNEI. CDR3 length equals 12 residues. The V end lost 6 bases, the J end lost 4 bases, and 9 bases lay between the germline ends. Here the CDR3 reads CASRIRGETQYF. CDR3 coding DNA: TGTGCCAGCAGGATACGGGGAGAGACCCAGTACTTC. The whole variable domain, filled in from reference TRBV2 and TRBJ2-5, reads EPEVTQTPSHQVTQMGQEVILRCVPISNHLYFYWYRQILGQKVEFLVSFYNNEISEKSEIFDDQFSVERPDGSNFTLKIRSTKLEDSAMYFCASRIRGETQYFGPGTRLLVL.

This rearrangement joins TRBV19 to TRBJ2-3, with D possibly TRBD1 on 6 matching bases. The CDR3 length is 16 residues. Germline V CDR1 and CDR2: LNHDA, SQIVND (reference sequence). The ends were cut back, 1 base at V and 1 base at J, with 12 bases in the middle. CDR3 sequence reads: CASSIVRTAGTDTQYF. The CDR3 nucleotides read TGTGCCAGTAGTATAGTTAGGACAGCTGGCACAGATACGCAGTATTTT. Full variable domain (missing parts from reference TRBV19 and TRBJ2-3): DGGITQSPKYLFRKEGQNVTLSCEQNLNHDAMYWYRQDPGQGLRLIYYSQIVNDFQKGDIAEGYSVSREKKESFPLTVTSAQKNPTAFYLCASSIVRTAGTDTQYFGPGTRLTVL.

The CDR3 is CASSETTSFYEQYF. For the CDR3, the DNA is TGCGCCAGCAGTGAGACAACAAGCTTCTACGAGCAGTACTTC. V usage is TRBV5-1 and J usage is TRBJ2-7; D ambiguous. CDR3 size: 14 residues. Germline V gene sequence: CDR1 SGHRS, CDR2 YFSETQ. Deletions cut 5 bases from V and 3 bases from J, with 15 bases between.

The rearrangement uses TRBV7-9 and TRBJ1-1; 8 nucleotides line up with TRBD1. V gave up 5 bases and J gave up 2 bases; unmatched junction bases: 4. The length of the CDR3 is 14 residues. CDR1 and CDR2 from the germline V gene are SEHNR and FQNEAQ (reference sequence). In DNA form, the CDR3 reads TGTGCCAGCAGCGCCGGACAGGGCAACACTGAAGCTTTCTTT. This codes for CASSAGQGNTEAFF. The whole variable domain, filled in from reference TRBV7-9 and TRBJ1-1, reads DTGVSQNPRHKITKRGQNVTFRCDPISEHNRLYWYRQTLGQGPEFLTYFQNEAQLEKSRLLSDRFSAERPKGSFSTLEIQRTEQGDSAMYLCASSAGQGNTEAFFGQGTRLTVV.

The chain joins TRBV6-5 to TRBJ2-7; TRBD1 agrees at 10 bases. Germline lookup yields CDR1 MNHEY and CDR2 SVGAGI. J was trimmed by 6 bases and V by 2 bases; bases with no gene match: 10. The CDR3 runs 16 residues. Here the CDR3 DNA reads TGTGCCAGCAGTTACGGATACGGGACAGGGGTATCCGAGCAGTACTTC. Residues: CASSYGYGTGVSEQYF.

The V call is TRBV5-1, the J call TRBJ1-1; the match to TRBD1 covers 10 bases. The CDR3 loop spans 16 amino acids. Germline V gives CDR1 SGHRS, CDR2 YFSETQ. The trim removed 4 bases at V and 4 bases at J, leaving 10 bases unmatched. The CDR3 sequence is CASSEGQGTLVTEAFF. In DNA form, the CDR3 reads TGCGCCAGCAGCGAGGGACAGGGGACCTTGGTCACTGAAGCTTTCTTT.

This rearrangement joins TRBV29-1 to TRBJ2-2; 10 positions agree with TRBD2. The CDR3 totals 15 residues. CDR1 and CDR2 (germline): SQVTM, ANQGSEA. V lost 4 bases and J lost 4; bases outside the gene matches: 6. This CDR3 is CSVAAGGPGTGELFF. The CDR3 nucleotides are TGCAGCGTTGCAGCGGGGGGGCCGGGCACCGGGGAGCTGTTTTTT.

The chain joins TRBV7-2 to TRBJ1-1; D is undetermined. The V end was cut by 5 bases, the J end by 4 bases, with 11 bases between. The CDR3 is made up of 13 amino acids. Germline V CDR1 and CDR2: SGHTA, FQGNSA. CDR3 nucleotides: TGTGCCAGCAGCCAAACCCAGACCACTGAAGCTTTCTTT. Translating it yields CASSQTQTTEAFF.

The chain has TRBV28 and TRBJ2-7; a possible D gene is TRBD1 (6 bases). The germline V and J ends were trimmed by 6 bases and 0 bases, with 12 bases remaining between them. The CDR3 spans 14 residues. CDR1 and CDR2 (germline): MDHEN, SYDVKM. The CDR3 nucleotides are TGTGCCAGCAGCCTCACAGGGATCTCCTACGAGCAGTACTTC. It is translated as CASSLTGISYEQYF.

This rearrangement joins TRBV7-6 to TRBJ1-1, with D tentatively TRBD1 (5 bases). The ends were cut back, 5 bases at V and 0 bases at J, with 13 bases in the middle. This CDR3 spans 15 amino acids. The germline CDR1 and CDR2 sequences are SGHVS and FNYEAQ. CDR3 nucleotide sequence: TGTGCCAGCAGCCCATTGTGGGGGTTGAACACTGAAGCTTTCTTT. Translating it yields CASSPLWGLNTEAFF.

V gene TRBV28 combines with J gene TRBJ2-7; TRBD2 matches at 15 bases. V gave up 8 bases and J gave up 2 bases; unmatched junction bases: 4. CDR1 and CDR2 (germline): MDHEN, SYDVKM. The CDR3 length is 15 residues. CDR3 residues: CASAGTSGGPYEQYF. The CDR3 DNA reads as TGTGCCAGCGCCGGGACTAGCGGGGGGCCCTACGAGCAGTACTTC.

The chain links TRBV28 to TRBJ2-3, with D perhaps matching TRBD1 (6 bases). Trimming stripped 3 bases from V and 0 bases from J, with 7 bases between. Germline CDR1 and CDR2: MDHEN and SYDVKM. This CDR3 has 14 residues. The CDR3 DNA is TGTGCCAGCAGTTTTGGACAGAGCACAGATACGCAGTATTTT. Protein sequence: CASSFGQSTDTQYF. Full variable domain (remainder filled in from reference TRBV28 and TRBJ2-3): DVKVTQSSRYLVKRTGEKVFLECVQDMDHENMFWYRQDPGLGLRLIYFSYDVKMKEKGDIPEGYSVSREKKERFSLILESASTNQTSMYLCASSFGQSTDTQYFGPGTRLTVL.

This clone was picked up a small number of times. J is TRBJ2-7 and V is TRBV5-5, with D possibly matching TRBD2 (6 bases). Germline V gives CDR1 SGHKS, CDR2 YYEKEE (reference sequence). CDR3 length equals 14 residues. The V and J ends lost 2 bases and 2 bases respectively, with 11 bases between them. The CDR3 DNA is TGTGCCAGCAGCTTTTGGGGCGGGACCTACGAGCAGTACTTC. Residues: CASSFWGGTYEQYF.

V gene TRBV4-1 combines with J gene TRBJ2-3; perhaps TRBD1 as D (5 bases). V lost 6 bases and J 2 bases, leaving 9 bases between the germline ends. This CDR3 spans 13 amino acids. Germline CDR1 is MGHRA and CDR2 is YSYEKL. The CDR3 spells CASRQADTDTQYF. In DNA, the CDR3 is TGCGCCAGCAGACAGGCAGACACAGATACGCAGTATTTT.

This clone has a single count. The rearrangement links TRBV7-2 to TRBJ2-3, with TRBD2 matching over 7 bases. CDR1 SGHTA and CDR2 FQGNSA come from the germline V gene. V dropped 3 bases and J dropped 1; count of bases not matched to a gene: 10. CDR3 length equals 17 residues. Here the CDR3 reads CASSLFRDYRGTDTQYF. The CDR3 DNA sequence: TGTGCCAGCAGCTTGTTCCGGGACTACCGGGGCACAGATACGCAGTATTTT.

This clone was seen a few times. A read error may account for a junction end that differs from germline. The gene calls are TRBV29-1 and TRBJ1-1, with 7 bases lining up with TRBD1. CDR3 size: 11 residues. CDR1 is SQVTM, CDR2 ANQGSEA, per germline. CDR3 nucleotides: TGCAGCGTTGATTTTGCACCGGGACAGAAGTTT. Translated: CSVDFAPGQKF.

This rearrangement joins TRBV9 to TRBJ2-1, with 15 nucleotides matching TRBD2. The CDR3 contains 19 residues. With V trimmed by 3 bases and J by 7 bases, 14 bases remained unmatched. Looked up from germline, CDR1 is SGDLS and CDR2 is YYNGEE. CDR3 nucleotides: TGTGCCAGCAGCGCTTTAAAAACTTGGACTAGCGGGAGGGAAAATGAGCAGTTCTTC. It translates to CASSALKTWTSGRENEQFF. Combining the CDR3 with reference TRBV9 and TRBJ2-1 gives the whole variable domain DSGVTQTPKHLITATGQRVTLRCSPRSGDLSVYWYQQSLDQGLQFLIQYYNGEERAKGNILERFSAQQFPDLHSELNLSSLELGDSALYFCASSALKTWTSGRENEQFFGPGTRLTVL.

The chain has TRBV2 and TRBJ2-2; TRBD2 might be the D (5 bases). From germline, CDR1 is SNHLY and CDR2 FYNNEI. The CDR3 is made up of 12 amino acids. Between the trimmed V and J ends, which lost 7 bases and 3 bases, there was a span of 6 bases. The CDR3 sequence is CASTGYTGELFF. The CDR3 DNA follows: TGTGCCAGCACGGGATACACCGGGGAGCTGTTTTTT.

CDR3 amino acids: CASSRTWDEQYF. The CDR3 DNA reads TGTGCCAGCAGCCGTACGTGGGACGAGCAGTACTTC. The V call is TRBV7-9, the J call TRBJ2-7, with D hard to call. The germline V gene encodes CDR1 SEHNR and CDR2 FQNEAQ (reference sequence). With 5 bases removed from V and 5 bases from J, the gap between germline ends came to 10 bases. This CDR3 is 12 amino acids long. Variable domain in full (rest from reference TRBV7-9 and TRBJ2-7): DTGVSQNPRHKITKRGQNVTFRCDPISEHNRLYWYRQTLGQGPEFLTYFQNEAQLEKSRLLSDRFSAERPKGSFSTLEIQRTEQGDSAMYLCASSRTWDEQYFGPGTRLTVT.

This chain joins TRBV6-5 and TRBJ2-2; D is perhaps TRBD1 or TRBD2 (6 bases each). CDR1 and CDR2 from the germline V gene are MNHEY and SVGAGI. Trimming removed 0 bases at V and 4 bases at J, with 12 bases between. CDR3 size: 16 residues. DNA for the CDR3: TGTGCCAGCAGTTACTCGCTACAGGGAGGCACCGGGGAGCTGTTTTTT. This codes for CASSYSLQGGTGELFF.

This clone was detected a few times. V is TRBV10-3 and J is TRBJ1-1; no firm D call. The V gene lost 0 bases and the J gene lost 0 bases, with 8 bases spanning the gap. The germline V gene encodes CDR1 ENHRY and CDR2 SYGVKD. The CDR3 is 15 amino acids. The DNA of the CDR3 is TGTGCCATCAGTGAGTCTTCCGGGATGAACACTGAAGCTTTCTTT. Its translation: CAISESSGMNTEAFF.

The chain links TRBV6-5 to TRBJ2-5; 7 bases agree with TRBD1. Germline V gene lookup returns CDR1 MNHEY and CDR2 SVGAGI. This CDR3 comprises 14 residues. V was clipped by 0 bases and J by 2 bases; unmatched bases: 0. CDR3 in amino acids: CASSYSRGQETQYF. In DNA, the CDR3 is TGTGCCAGCAGTTACTCCAGGGGGCAAGAGACCCAGTACTTC.